The 14 T cell receptor beta chains below come from one sample, sequenced in a study of cytomegalovirus exposure and HLA in healthy donors. The PCR was carried out with 60 Vbeta primers and 13 Jbeta primers. The assay was immunoSEQ multiplex PCR, and TCRdb's table has in-frame clones only and misses some. The table includes some 170,000 clones, roughly 80% detected once. The sequenced material came from PBMCs. Receptors originate from a woman between 25 and 40 years old in good health and CMV-seropositive.

The chain has TRBV7-9 and TRBJ2-6; possible D gene TRBD2, 5 bases. Trimming left V 1 base short and J 15 bases short, with 10 bases between. The CDR3 spans 12 residues. Germline CDR1 reads SEHNR; CDR2 reads FQNEAQ (reference sequence). This CDR3 reads CASSLEFGDLTF. CDR3 nucleotides: TGTGCCAGCAGCTTAGAATTCGGGGACCTGACTTTC.

This clone came up a few times. The gene calls are TRBV7-6 and TRBJ2-3; maybe TRBD2 (6 bases). The germline V gene has CDR1 SGHVS and CDR2 FNYEAQ. The CDR3 contains 12 residues. V gave up 5 bases and J gave up 8 bases, with 11 bases separating them. The CDR3: CASSNQGGTQYF. The CDR3 DNA follows: TGTGCCAGCAGCAATCAGGGAGGTACGCAGTATTTT.

The V gene is TRBV4-2, the J gene TRBJ1-5, with D unresolved. The CDR3 has 15 residues. Trimming left V 0 bases short and J 2 bases short, with 8 bases between. Germline V lookup: CDR1 LGHNA, CDR2 YNFKEQ. The CDR3 here is CASSQDPGGNQPQHF. CDR3 in DNA: TGTGCCAGCAGCCAAGACCCAGGTGGCAATCAGCCCCAGCATTTT.

The V call is TRBV18, the J call TRBJ2-1, with D tentatively TRBD1 (6 bases). V lost 2 bases to trimming and J lost 6 bases, with 11 bases between them. The CDR3 is made up of 14 amino acids. Germline V gene sequence: CDR1 KGHSH, CDR2 LQKENI. This chain's CDR3 is CASSPLQGFNEQFF. CDR3 nucleotide sequence: TGTGCCAGCTCACCATTACAGGGCTTCAATGAGCAGTTCTTC.

This clone is a singleton in its sample. The rearrangement joins TRBV13 to TRBJ2-1; no clear D. CDR1 and CDR2 (germline): PRHDT, FYEKMQ (reference sequence). V was cut by 4 bases and J by 9 bases, with 13 bases left in between. The CDR3 sequence is 13 residues long. In DNA, the CDR3 is TGTGCCAGCAGCTCAACAACCCTCAGTGAGCAGTTCTTC. Protein sequence: CASSSTTLSEQFF.

This chain joins TRBV6-5 and TRBJ1-6; 7 bases align to TRBD1. J gave up 10 bases and V 5 bases, and 8 bases lay outside the gene matches. Germline CDR1 is MNHEY and CDR2 is SVGAGI. The CDR3 length is 14 residues. CDR3 nucleotides: TGTGCCAGCAGTCAAGCAGGGGGGTGGTCACCCCTCCACTTT. This gives the protein CASSQAGGWSPLHF.

This clone was detected once. In DNA, the CDR3 is TGTGCCAGCAGTTATGCAGCGCTGTACGAGCAGTACTTC. It is translated as CASSYAALYEQYF. The chain couples TRBV6-6 to TRBJ2-7, with D unresolved. V lost 3 bases and J lost 4, with 10 bases in between. Germline V gene data show CDR1 as MNHNY and CDR2 as SVGAGI (reference sequence). This CDR3 has 13 amino acids.

The rearrangement uses TRBV11-3 and TRBJ2-7; D remains unclear. The germline V gene has CDR1 SGHNT and CDR2 YENEEA. The V gene lost 11 bases and the J gene lost 2 bases, with 19 bases spanning the gap. The CDR3 contains 14 residues. CDR3: CAGKSRNIPYEQYF. In DNA, the CDR3 is TGTGCCGGCAAATCGAGAAATATTCCCTACGAGCAGTACTTC.

This chain links TRBV9 with TRBJ2-3, with D maybe TRBD2 (5 bases). The CDR3 loop spans 14 amino acids. The V and J ends lost 1 base and 6 bases respectively, with 12 bases between them. Germline values: CDR1 SGDLS, CDR2 YYNGEE. For the CDR3, the DNA is TGTGCCAGCAGCGTAAGCGGCGACGTGGATACGCAGTATTTT. This encodes CASSVSGDVDTQYF.

The chain is built from TRBV6-6 and TRBJ1-5; 7 positions match TRBD1. This CDR3 has 13 residues. V shed 8 bases, J shed 11 bases, and the junction held 12 bases outside the gene matches. In germline, CDR1 is MNHNY, CDR2 SVGAGI (reference sequence). The CDR3 spells CASRRTGSTAQHF. In nucleotides, the CDR3 is TGTGCCAGCCGAAGGACAGGCTCAACGGCCCAGCATTTT.

The rearrangement uses TRBV30 and TRBJ1-2, with 7 bases that match TRBD1. This CDR3 region has 15 residues. CDR1 and CDR2 (germline): GTSNPN, SVGIG (reference sequence). With 1 base clipped from V and 2 bases from J, the junction kept 7 bases outside the gene matches. The CDR3 DNA follows: TGTGCCTGGAGTGCGGACAGGCCACGCAACTATGGCTACACCTTC. This codes for CAWSADRPRNYGYTF.

This clone was recorded a few times. The CDR3 DNA reads TGTGCCAGCAGCTTAAGCTCAAGGGAGGATGGCTACACCTTC. Encoded protein: CASSLSSREDGYTF. The chain joins TRBV7-2 to TRBJ1-2; D gene unclear. Germline lookup yields CDR1 SGHTA and CDR2 FQGNSA. The CDR3 loop spans 14 amino acids. The V and J ends lost 2 bases and 6 bases respectively, with 13 bases between them.

The J gene is TRBJ2-4, the V gene TRBV7-9; no reliable D call. Germline V gives CDR1 SEHNR, CDR2 FQNEAQ (reference sequence). The CDR3 extends over 13 amino acids. Between the trimmed V and J ends, which lost 7 bases and 1 base, there was a span of 8 bases. The chain's CDR3 is CASTPPAKNIQYF. CDR3 nucleotides: TGTGCCAGCACCCCCCCTGCCAAAAACATTCAGTACTTC.

This clone was found once. CDR3 sequence: CASSQGYWNTEAFF. CDR3 nucleotide sequence: TGCGCCAGCAGCCAAGGGTACTGGAACACTGAAGCTTTCTTT. V is TRBV4-3 and J is TRBJ1-1; D gene uncertain. With 1 base removed from V and 1 base from J, the gap between germline ends came to 7 bases. Germline CDR1 is LGHNA and CDR2 is YSLEER. The CDR3 consists of 14 residues.